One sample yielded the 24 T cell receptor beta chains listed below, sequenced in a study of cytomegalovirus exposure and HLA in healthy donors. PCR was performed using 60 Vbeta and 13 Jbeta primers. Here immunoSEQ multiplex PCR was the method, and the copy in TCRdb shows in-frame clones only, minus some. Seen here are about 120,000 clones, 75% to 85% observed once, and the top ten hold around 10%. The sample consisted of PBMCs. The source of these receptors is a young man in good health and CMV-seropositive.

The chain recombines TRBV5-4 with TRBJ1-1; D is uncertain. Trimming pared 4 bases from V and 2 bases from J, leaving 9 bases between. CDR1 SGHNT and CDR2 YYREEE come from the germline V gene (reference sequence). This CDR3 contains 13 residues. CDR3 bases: TGTGCCAGCAGCCAGAGAGGAAACACTGAAGCTTTCTTT. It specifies CASSQRGNTEAFF.

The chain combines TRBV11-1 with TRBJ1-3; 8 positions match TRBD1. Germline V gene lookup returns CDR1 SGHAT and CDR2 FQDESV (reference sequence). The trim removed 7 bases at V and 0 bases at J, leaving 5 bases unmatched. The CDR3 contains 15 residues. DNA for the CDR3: TGTGCCAGCACACAGGGGGAACCCTCTGGAAACACCATATATTTT. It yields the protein CASTQGEPSGNTIYF.

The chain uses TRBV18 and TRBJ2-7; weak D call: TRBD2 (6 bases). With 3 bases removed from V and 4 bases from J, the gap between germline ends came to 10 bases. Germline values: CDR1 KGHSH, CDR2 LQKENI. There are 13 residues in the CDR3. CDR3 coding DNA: TGTGCCAGCTCACCGGGGGGAGGTTACGAGCAGTACTTC. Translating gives CASSPGGGYEQYF. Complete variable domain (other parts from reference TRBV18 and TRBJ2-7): NAGVMQNPRHLVRRRGQEARLRCSPMKGHSHVYWYRQLPEEGLKFMVYLQKENIIDESGMPKERFSAEFPKEGPSILRIQQVVRGDSAAYFCASSPGGGYEQYFGPGTRLTVT.

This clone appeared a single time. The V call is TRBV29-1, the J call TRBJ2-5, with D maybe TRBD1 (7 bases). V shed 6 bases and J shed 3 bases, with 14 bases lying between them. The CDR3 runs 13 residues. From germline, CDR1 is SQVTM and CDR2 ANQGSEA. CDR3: CSVEGQQEETQYF. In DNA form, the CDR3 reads TGCAGCGTGGAGGGACAGCAGGAAGAGACCCAGTACTTC.

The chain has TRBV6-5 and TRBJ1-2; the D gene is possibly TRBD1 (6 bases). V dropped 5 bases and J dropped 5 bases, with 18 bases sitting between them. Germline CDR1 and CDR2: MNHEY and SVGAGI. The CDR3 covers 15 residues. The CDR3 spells CASSTETGMRYGYTF. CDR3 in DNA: TGTGCCAGCAGTACAGAAACAGGGATGAGGTATGGCTACACCTTC.

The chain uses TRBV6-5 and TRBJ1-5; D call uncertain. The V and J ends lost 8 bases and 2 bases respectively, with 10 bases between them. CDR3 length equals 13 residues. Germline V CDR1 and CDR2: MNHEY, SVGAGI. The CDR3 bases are TGTGCCAGCTCGGGTAGTGGCAATCAGCCCCAGCATTTT. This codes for CASSGSGNQPQHF.

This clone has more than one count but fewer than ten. The CDR3, as DNA: TGTGCCAGTAGTCCAAGGGGGTCCCGGACTGTCCCCGGGACCCAGTACTTC. This encodes CASSPRGSRTVPGTQYF. The chain employs TRBV19 and TRBJ2-5; weak D call: TRBD1 (6 bases). The germline V and J ends were trimmed by 5 bases and 7 bases, with 26 bases remaining between them. Germline CDR1 and CDR2: LNHDA and SQIVND (reference sequence). The CDR3 has 17 residues.

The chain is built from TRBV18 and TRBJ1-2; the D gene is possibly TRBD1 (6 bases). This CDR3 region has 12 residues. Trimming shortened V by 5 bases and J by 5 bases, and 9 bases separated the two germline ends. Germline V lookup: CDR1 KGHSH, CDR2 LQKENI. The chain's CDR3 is CASSTQGYGYTF. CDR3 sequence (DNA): TGTGCCAGCTCAACTCAGGGGTATGGCTACACCTTC.

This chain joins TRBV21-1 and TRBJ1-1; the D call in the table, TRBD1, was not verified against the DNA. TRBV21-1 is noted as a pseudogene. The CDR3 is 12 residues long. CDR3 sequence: CASSKQRQEAFF. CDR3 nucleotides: TGTGCCAGCAGCAAACAGCGACAGGAAGCTTTCTTT.

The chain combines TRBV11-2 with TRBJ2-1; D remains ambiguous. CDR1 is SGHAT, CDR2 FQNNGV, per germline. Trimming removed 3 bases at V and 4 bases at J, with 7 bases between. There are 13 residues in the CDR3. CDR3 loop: CASSFSQYNEQFF. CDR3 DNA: TGTGCCAGCAGCTTTTCACAGTACAATGAGCAGTTCTTC.

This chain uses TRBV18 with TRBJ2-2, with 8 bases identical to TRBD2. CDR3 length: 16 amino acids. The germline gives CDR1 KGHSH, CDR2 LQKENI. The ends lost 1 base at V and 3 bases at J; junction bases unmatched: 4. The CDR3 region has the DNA TGTGCCAGCTCACCACGCGGGGGGCCAGACACCGGGGAGCTGTTTTTT. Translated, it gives CASSPRGGPDTGELFF.

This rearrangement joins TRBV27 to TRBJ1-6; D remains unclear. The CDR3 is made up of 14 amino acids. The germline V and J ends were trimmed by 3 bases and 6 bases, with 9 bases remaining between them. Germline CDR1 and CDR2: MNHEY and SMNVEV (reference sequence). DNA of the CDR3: TGTGCCAGCAGTTTTGGAGGGCTTAATTCACCCCTCCACTTT. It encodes CASSFGGLNSPLHF.

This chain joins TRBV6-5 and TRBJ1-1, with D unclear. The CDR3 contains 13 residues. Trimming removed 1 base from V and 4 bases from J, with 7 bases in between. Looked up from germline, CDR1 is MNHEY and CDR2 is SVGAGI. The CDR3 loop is CASSYLGSTEAFF. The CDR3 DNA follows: TGTGCCAGCAGTTACTTAGGGAGCACTGAAGCTTTCTTT.

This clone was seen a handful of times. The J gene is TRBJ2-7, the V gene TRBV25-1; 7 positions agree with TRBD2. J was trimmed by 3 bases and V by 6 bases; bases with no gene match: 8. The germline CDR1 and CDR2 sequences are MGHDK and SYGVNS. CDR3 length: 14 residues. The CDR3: CASSPGTMDYEQYF. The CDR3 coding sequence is TGTGCCAGCAGCCCCGGGACTATGGACTACGAGCAGTACTTC.

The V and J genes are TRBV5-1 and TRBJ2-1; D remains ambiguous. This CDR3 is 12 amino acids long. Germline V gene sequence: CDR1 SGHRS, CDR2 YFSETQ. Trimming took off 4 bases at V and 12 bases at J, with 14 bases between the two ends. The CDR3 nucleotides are TGCGCCAGCAGCGGAAACAGCCAAGGGCAGTTCTTC. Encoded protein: CASSGNSQGQFF.

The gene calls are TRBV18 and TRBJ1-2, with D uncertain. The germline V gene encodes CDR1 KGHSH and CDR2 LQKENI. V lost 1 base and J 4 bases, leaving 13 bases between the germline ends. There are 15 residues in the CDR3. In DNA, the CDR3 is TGTGCCAGCTCACCACTGCGCTCGGACTTCTATGGCTACACCTTC. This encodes CASSPLRSDFYGYTF.

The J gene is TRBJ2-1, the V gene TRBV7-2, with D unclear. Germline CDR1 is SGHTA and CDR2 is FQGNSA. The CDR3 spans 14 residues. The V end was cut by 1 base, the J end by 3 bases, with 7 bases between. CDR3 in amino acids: CASSLGQYYNEQFF. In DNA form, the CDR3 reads TGTGCCAGCAGCTTAGGGCAGTACTACAATGAGCAGTTCTTC.

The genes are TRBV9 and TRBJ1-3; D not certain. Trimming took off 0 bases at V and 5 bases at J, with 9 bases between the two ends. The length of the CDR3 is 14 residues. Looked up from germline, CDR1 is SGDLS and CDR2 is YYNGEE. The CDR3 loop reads CASSVAGGRNTIYF. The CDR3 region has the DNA TGTGCCAGCAGCGTAGCGGGAGGACGAAACACCATATATTTT.

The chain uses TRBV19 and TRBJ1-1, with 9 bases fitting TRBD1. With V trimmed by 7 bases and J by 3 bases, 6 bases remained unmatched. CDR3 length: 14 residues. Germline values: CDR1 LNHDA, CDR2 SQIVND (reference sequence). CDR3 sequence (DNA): TGTGCCAGTACGAGGAGACAGGGGGACACTGAAGCTTTCTTT. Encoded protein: CASTRRQGDTEAFF. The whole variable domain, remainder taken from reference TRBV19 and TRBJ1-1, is DGGITQSPKYLFRKEGQNVTLSCEQNLNHDAMYWYRQDPGQGLRLIYYSQIVNDFQKGDIAEGYSVSREKKESFPLTVTSAQKNPTAFYLCASTRRQGDTEAFFGQGTRLTVV.

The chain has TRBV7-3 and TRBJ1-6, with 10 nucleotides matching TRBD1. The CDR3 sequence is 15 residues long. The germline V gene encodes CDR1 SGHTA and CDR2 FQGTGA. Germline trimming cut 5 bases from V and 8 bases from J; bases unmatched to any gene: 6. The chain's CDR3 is CASSRGTGEDSPLHF. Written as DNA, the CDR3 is TGTGCCAGCAGCCGGGGGACAGGGGAGGATTCACCCCTCCACTTT.

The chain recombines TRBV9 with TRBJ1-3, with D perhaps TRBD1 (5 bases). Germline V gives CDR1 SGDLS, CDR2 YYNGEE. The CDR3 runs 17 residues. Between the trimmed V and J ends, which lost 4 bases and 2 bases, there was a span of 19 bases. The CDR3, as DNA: TGTGCCAGCAGCCCCCTTGGGCAGGGTAACGCTGGAAACACCATATATTTT. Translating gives CASSPLGQGNAGNTIYF. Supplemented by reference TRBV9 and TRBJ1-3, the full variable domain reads DSGVTQTPKHLITATGQRVTLRCSPRSGDLSVYWYQQSLDQGLQFLIQYYNGEERAKGNILERFSAQQFPDLHSELNLSSLELGDSALYFCASSPLGQGNAGNTIYFGEGSWLTVV.

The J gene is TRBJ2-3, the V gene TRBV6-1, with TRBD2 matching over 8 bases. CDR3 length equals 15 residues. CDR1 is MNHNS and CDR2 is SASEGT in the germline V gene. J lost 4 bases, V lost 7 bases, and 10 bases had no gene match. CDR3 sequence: CASTSFGGGSDTQYF. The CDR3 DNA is TGTGCCAGCACTTCCTTCGGGGGGGGGTCAGATACGCAGTATTTT.

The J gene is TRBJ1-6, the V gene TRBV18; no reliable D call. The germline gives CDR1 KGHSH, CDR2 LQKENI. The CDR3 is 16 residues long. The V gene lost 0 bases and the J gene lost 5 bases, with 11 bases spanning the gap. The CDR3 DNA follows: TGTGCCAGCTCACCACCGCCGGGGAGGGATAATTCACCCCTCCACTTT. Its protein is CASSPPPGRDNSPLHF.

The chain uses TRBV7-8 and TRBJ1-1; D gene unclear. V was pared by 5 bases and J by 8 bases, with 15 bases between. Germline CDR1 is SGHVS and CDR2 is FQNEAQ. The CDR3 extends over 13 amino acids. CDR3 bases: TGTGCCAGCAGCGCGGGCCCTAGGGCCGAAGCTTTCTTT. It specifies CASSAGPRAEAFF.